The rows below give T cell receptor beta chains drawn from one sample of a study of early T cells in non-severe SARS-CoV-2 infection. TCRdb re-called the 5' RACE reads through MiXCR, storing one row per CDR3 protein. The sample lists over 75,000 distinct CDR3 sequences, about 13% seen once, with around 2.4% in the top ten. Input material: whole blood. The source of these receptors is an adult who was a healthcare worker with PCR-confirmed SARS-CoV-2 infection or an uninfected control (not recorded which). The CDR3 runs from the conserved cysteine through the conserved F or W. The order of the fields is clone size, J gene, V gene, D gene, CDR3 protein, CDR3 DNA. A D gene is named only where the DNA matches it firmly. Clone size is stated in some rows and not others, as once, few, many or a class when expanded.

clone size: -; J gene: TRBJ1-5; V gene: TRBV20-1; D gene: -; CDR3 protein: CSAVDRRNSNQPQHF; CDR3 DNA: TGCAGTGCTGTGGACAGACGAAATAGCAATCAGCCCCAGCATTTT
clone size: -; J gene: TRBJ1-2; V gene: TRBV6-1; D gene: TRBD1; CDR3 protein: CASSERGQGVGGYTF; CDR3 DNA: TGTGCCAGCAGTGAACGCGGACAGGGGGTCGGAGGCTACACCTTC
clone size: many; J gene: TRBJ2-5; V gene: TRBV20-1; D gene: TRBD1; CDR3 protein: CSATGTVQETQYF; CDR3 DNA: TGCAGTGCTACCGGGACAGTTCAAGAGACCCAGTACTTC
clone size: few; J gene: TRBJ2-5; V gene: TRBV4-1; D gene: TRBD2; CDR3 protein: CAYSQDVAGEETQYF; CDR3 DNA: TGCGCCTACAGCCAAGACGTAGCGGGGGAGGAGACCCAGTACTTC
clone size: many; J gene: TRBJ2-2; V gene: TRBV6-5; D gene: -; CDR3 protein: CASSYSRQEYTGELFF; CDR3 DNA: TGTGCCAGCAGTTACTCGAGACAGGAATACACCGGGGAGCTGTTTTTT
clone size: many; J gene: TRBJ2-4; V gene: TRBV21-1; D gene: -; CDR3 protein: CATIGIQYF; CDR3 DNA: TGTGCTACGATCGGCATTCAGTACTTC
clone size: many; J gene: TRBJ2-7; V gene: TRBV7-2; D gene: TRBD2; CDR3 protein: CASSSPKGTSTYEQYF; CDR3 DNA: TGTGCCAGCAGCTCACCCAAAGGGACTAGTACGTACGAGCAGTACTTC
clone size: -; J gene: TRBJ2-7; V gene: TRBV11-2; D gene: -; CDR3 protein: CASSLSSLSYEQYF; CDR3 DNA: TGTGCCAGCAGCTTATCGTCTCTCTCCTACGAGCAGTACTTC
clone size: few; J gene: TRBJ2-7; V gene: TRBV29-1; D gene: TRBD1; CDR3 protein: CSVFIFSGTGAYEQYF; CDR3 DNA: TGCAGCGTTTTTATTTTTTCCGGGACAGGGGCCTACGAGCAGTACTTC
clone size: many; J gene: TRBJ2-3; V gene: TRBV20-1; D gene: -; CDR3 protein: CSASVSSTDTQYF; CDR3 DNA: TGCAGTGCTAGCGTCTCGTCCACAGATACGCAGTATTTT
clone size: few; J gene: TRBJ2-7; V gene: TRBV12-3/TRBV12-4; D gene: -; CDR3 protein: CASSFQAGANYEQYF; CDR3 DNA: TGTGCCAGCAGTTTCCAGGCGGGGGCCAACTACGAGCAGTACTTC
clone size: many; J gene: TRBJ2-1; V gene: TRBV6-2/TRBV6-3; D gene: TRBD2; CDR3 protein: CASSYLLAGGSYNEQFF; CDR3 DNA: TGTGCCAGCAGTTACCTTCTAGCGGGGGGTTCCTACAATGAGCAGTTCTTC
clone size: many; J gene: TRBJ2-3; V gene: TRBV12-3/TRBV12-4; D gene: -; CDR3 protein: CASSPRNTDTQYF; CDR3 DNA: TGTGCCAGCAGTCCGAGGAACACAGATACGCAGTATTTT
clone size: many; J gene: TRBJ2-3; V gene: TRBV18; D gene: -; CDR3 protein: CASSPPGADTQYF; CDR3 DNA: TGTGCCAGCTCACCACCGGGCGCAGATACGCAGTATTTT
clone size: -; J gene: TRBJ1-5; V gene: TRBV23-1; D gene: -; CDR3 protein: CASSQCRDSNQPQHF; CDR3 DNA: TGCGCCAGCAGTCAATGCAGGGATAGCAATCAGCCCCAGCATTTT
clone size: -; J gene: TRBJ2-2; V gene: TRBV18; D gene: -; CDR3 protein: CASSPPSSKTTGELFF; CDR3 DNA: TGTGCCAGCTCACCGCCTAGCTCAAAAACCACCGGGGAGCTGTTTTTT
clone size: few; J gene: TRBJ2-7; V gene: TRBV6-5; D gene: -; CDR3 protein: CASSYNREHEQYF; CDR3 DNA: TGTGCCAGCAGTTATAACAGGGAGCACGAGCAGTACTTC
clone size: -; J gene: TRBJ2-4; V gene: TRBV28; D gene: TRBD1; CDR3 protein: CASRDRGRAKNIQYF; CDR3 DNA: TGTGCCAGCAGGGACAGGGGGCGCGCCAAAAACATTCAGTACTTC
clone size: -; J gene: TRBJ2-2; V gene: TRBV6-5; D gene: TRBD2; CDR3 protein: CASSPVGLVSGELFF; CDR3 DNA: TGTGCCAGCAGCCCCGTAGGACTAGTCTCCGGGGAGCTGTTTTTT
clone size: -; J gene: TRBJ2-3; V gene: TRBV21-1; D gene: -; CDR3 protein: CASGDRAADTQYF; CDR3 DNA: TGTGCCAGCGGAGACAGGGCGGCAGATACGCAGTATTTT
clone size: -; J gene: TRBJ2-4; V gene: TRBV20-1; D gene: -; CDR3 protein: CSAEQGWVSDIQYF; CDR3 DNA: TGCAGTGCTGAACAGGGATGGGTGTCAGACATTCAGTACTTC
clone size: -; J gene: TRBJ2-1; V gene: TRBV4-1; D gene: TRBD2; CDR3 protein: CASSQAPLGIAGGHSEQFF; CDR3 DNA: TGCGCCAGCAGCCAAGCTCCCCTCGGGATAGCGGGGGGGCATAGTGAGCAGTTCTTC
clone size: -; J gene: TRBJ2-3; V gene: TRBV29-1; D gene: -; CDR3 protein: CSVGGVEGSDTQYF; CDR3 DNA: TGCAGCGTTGGGGGGGTGGAGGGGTCAGATACGCAGTATTTT
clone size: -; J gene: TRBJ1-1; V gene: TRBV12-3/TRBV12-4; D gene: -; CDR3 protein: CASSLKGDTEAFF; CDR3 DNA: TGTGCCAGCAGTCTCAAGGGGGATACTGAAGCTTTCTTT
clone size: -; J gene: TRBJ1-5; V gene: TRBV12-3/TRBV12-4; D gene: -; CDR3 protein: CASRGAGWGRLDQPQHF; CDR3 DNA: TGTGCCAGCAGAGGCGCCGGATGGGGGCGGCTCGATCAGCCCCAGCATTTT
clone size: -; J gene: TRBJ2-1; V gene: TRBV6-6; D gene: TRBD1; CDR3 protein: CASSLRQGANNEQFF; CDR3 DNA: TGTGCCAGCAGCTTAAGACAGGGGGCGAACAATGAGCAGTTCTTC
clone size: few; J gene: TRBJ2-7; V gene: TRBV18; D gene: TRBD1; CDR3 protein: CASSPPGTVEQYF; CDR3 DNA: TGTGCCAGCTCACCACCCGGGACAGTCGAGCAGTACTTC
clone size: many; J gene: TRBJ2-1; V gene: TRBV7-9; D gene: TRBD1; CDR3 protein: CASSLAAGGHNEQFF; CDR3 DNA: TGTGCCAGCAGCTTAGCGGCAGGGGGTCATAATGAGCAGTTCTTC
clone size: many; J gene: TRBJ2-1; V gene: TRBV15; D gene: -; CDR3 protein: CATSETGPGNEQFF; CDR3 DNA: TGTGCCACCAGCGAGACCGGACCTGGGAATGAGCAGTTCTTC